This entry describes one TCR beta chain. The target antigen is unknown. This specimen belongs to a study of vaccination effects on CD4 cells after COVID-19. The repertoire was sequenced with immunoSEQ multiplex PCR; TCRdb's copy has only in-frame clones and lacks some. This table has 55,000 to 80,000 clones, around three quarters appearing once. The V segment lost 6 bases and the J segment 0 bases; nucleotides outside the gene matches: 13. The CDR3 is 18 amino acids. Germline V lookup: CDR1 MNHEY, CDR2 SMNVEV (reference sequence). With the ViraFEST assay, the study expanded antigen-specific CD4+ T cells using viral peptide pools, then sequenced them. After around 10 days in culture, the CD4+ T cells were isolated. Previously uninfected by SARS-CoV-2, the vaccine recipients also showed negative nucleocapsid antibodies.

The sequence derives from a human donor who received a COVID-19 vaccine. Sequences were derived from CD4+ T cells from PBMCs cultured with HCoV-OC43 spike peptides, sampled before COVID-19 vaccination. Subset given: HCoV-OC43 spike overlapping peptide pool stimulation. J is TRBJ1-5 and V is TRBV27, with 8 bases that match TRBD1. The CDR3 DNA follows: TGTGCCAGCAGAGCGTCAGGGGGCCCCCTCTATAGCAATCAGCCCCAGCATTTT. It encodes CASRASGGPLYSNQPQHF.